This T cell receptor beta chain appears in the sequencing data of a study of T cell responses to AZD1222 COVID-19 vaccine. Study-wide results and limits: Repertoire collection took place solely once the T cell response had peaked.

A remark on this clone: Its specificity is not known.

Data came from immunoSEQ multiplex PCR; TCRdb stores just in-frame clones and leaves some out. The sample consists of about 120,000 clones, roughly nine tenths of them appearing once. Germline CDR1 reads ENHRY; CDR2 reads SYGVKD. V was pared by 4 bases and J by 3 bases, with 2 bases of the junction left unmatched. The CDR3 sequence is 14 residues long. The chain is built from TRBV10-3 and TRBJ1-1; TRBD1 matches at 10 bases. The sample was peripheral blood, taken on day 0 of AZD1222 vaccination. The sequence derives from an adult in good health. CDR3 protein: CAISAGQGDTEAFF. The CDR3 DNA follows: TGTGCCATCAGTGCAGGACAGGGGGACACTGAAGCTTTCTTT.